Listed below are T cell receptor beta chains from one sample, sequenced in a study of T-cell reconstitution after alpha-beta-depleted transplantation in children. TCRdb re-called the PCR reads through MiXCR, storing one row per CDR3 protein. This table holds 200,000 to 300,000 distinct CDR3 sequences, roughly 25% found once. Specimen: PBMCs, mostly from graft donor cells, collected 360 days after TCRalphabeta/CD19-depleted stem cell transplant. The receptors were gathered from a female patient between 2 and 15 years old who had a stem cell transplant for congenital amegakaryocytic thrombocytopenia, so the T cells may come from the graft donor. CDR3s include the opening cysteine and the closing phenylalanine or tryptophan. D genes are given only for firm matches. A row's size may be missing; if present it is once, few, many or a size class.

d_call	clone_size	cdr3_length	v_call	j_call	cdr3_nt	cdr3_aa
-	once	13	TRBV6-2/TRBV6-3	TRBJ2-7	TGTGCCAGCAAGTTGGGCCAGCCCTACGAGCAGTACTTC	CASKLGQPYEQYF
TRBD2	few	14	TRBV12-3/TRBV12-4	TRBJ2-7	TGTGCCAGCAGTTCTTTAGCGGGAGCAGAAGAGCAGTACTTC	CASSSLAGAEEQYF
-	-	13	TRBV10-2	TRBJ1-1	TGCGCCAGCAGTGTAACAGGGAATACTGAAGCTTTCTTT	CASSVTGNTEAFF
-	few	15	TRBV12-3/TRBV12-4	TRBJ2-1	TGTGCCAGCAGTAAGAGGGGGGGCGCTCCCAATGAGCAGTTCTTC	CASSKRGGAPNEQFF
-	-	13	TRBV10-2	TRBJ1-1	TGCGCCAGCCAACAGGGAGGTTACACTGAAGCTTTCTTT	CASQQGGYTEAFF
TRBD2	-	15	TRBV12-3/TRBV12-4	TRBJ2-7	TGTGCCAGCAGTTTTGGTGCGGGGGGGCTTTACGAGCAGTACTTC	CASSFGAGGLYEQYF
-	-	12	TRBV7-9	TRBJ2-7	TGTGCTATTTCGCTTGGGTTCTACGAGCAGTACTTC	CAISLGFYEQYF
-	-	13	TRBV29-1	TRBJ1-1	TGCAGCGTTGAGGGGGGGCGCGGCACTGAAGCTTTCTTT	CSVEGGRGTEAFF
-	-	14	TRBV15	TRBJ2-7	TGTGCCACCAGCAGAGGTAGGAGCCAGTCCGAGCAGTACTTC	CATSRGRSQSEQYF
-	many	17	TRBV10-2	TRBJ1-6	TGCGCCAGCAGTACCGAGTCCGGGCCAGCAACCGGCTCACCCCTCCACTTT	CASSTESGPATGSPLHF
TRBD1	-	17	TRBV24-1	TRBJ2-7	TGTGCCACCAGTGATCCACGACAGGGGCGTACATCCTACGAGCAGTACTTC	CATSDPRQGRTSYEQYF
TRBD1	-	15	TRBV2	TRBJ2-3	TGTGCCAGTAGTGTCTACAGGGGCGGAGCAGATACGCAGTATTTT	CASSVYRGGADTQYF
-	-	15	TRBV7-2	TRBJ2-7	TGTGCCAGCAGCTTAGAGGCGGGTATAGGCTACGAGCAGTACTTC	CASSLEAGIGYEQYF
TRBD2	-	15	TRBV4-2	TRBJ2-7	TGTGCCAGCAGCCAATCCGGCGGGAGACCCTACGAGCAGTACTTC	CASSQSGGRPYEQYF
-	few	13	TRBV12-3/TRBV12-4	TRBJ2-7	TGTGCCAGCAGTACCCGGACGGGGAGGGAGCAGTACTTC	CASSTRTGREQYF
TRBD2	many	15	TRBV28	TRBJ2-3	TGTGCCAGCAGCAGTAGCGGGAGTAACACAGATACGCGGTATTTT	CASSSSGSNTDTRYF
TRBD2	many	16	TRBV25-1	TRBJ2-3	TGTGCCAGCAGTGATTATGGCGGGAGGGCCTTGGATACGCAGTATTTT	CASSDYGGRALDTQYF
-	few	16	TRBV27	TRBJ2-1	TGTGCCAGCAGTTTGATACCGACTGGGGGCTACAATGAGCAGTTCTTC	CASSLIPTGGYNEQFF
-	few	13	TRBV28	TRBJ2-1	TGTGCCAGCAGTGAGGCTGGGTACAATGAGCAGTTCTTC	CASSEAGYNEQFF
-	-	12	TRBV30	TRBJ2-7	TGTGCCTGGAGTCCGTCGCGCTACGAGCAGTACTTC	CAWSPSRYEQYF
-	-	17	TRBV2	TRBJ2-3	TGTGCCTCTCGGCGGGCGCCGGGGACTCTTCTCACAGATACGCAGTATTTT	CASRRAPGTLLTDTQYF
TRBD1	-	15	TRBV4-2	TRBJ2-7	TGTGCCAGCAGCCAAGAACAGGGGCCCTCCTACGAGCAGTACTTC	CASSQEQGPSYEQYF
TRBD1	-	16	TRBV7-9	TRBJ1-2	TGTGCCAGCAGCCGGAACACCCGGGACAGGGACTATGGCTACACCTTC	CASSRNTRDRDYGYTF
-	-	14	TRBV28	TRBJ1-4	TGTGCCACCGAGGACAGAACAACTAATGAAAAACTGTTTTTT	CATEDRTTNEKLFF
TRBD2	few	15	TRBV2	TRBJ2-1	TGTGCCAGCAGTGGACTAGCGGGAGAGTACAATGAGCAGTTCTTC	CASSGLAGEYNEQFF
-	-	13	TRBV12-3/TRBV12-4	TRBJ2-7	TGTGCCACCTCATCGGGGAGGGGGGACGAGCAGTACTTC	CATSSGRGDEQYF
-	-	16	TRBV12-3/TRBV12-4	TRBJ1-4	TGTGCCAGCAGTTTAGCGGCCGGCCTTTTTAATGAAAAACTGTTTTTT	CASSLAAGLFNEKLFF
TRBD2	-	20	TRBV27	TRBJ2-1	TGTGCCAGTAGTCTCCCGTCCCGCAAACCGGGACTAGCGATAAACAATGAGCAGTTCTTC	CASSLPSRKPGLAINNEQFF
-	-	13	TRBV7-9	TRBJ1-2	TGTGCCAGCAGCCAGGGACGGGGCTATGGCTACACCTTC	CASSQGRGYGYTF
-	-	18	TRBV28	TRBJ1-1	TGTGCCAGCAGTTTTAAAGCCCGGATATGGTCAGGGCCCCTGGGAGCTTTCTTT	CASSFKARIWSGPLGAFF
-	few	19	TRBV6-9	TRBJ2-7	TGTGCCAGCATGGTAACGCGTTTTCGTAGACAGGACCCTACCTACGAGCAGTACTTC	CASMVTRFRRQDPTYEQYF
-	once	15	TRBV4-1	TRBJ1-5	TGCGCCAGCAAGATATCCAGGGGAAGCAATCAGCCCCAGCATTTT	CASKISRGSNQPQHF
-	-	14	TRBV20-1	TRBJ1-3	TGCAGTGCCCAGAGGGGGGACTCTGGAAACACCATATATTTT	CSAQRGDSGNTIYF
TRBD1	few	16	TRBV7-2	TRBJ2-2	TGTGCCAGCAGCTGGATTGGGACAGGGTTTACCGGGGAGCTGTTTTTT	CASSWIGTGFTGELFF
-	-	13	TRBV11-2	TRBJ2-5	TGTGCCAGCAGCTTGCCAGGAGTGGAGACCCAGTACTTC	CASSLPGVETQYF
-	few	14	TRBV29-1	TRBJ2-3	TGCAGCGTTGAAGGATCTACGGGCACAGATACGCAGTATTTT	CSVEGSTGTDTQYF
TRBD2	-	16	TRBV15	TRBJ2-1	TGTGCCACCAGCAGAGATCTAGCGGGGTGGAGAAATGAGCAGTTCTTC	CATSRDLAGWRNEQFF
-	few	14	TRBV14	TRBJ2-1	TGTGCCAGCAGCCAAGTGGGGCGGGCCGTTGAGCAGTTCTTC	CASSQVGRAVEQFF
TRBD1	-	16	TRBV10-3	TRBJ2-7	TGTGCCATCAGTGACCCCCCGGACAGGAGCTCCTACGAGCAGTACTTC	CAISDPPDRSSYEQYF
-	many	17	TRBV12-3/TRBV12-4	TRBJ1-3	TGTGCCAGCAGTTTAAGGGGGTCAGCTACCTCTGGAAACACCATATATTTT	CASSLRGSATSGNTIYF
-	many	15	TRBV12-3/TRBV12-4	TRBJ2-2	TGTGCCAGCAGTTTGGAGGGGAGGATGGCCGGGGAGCTGTTTTTT	CASSLEGRMAGELFF
TRBD2	-	24	TRBV12-3/TRBV12-4	TRBJ2-1	TGTGCCAGCAGTTTAGTGTGGTTGATAAGTGGCGGGAGGTCGATCCCTAGCTCCTACAATGAGCAGTTCTTC	CASSLVWLISGGRSIPSSYNEQFF
TRBD1	-	13	TRBV28	TRBJ2-2	TGTGCCAGCAGTACAGGGGTCACCGGGGAGCTGTTTTTT	CASSTGVTGELFF
-	few	14	TRBV5-1	TRBJ1-6	TGCGCCAGCAGCTTGGGACCGAATAATTCACCCCTCCACTTT	CASSLGPNNSPLHF
-	-	15	TRBV4-2	TRBJ2-3	TGTGCCAGCAGCCAAGGGCGGCTAGCTGCAGATACGCAGTATTTT	CASSQGRLAADTQYF
TRBD1	-	14	TRBV15	TRBJ2-7	TGTGCCACCAGCAAGGACAGGGGCCCGTCGGAGCAGTACTTC	CATSKDRGPSEQYF
-	few	15	TRBV28	TRBJ1-1	TGTGCCAGCAGTCTATCCGGGGGGCGGTCCACTGAAGCTTTCTTT	CASSLSGGRSTEAFF
-	-	11	TRBV10-3	TRBJ2-7	TGTGCCACTCAAGACACCTACGAGCAGTACTTC	CATQDTYEQYF
-	few	13	TRBV2	TRBJ2-6	TGTGCCAGTAGGACCTCTGGGGCCAACGTCCTGACTTTC	CASRTSGANVLTF
TRBD2	few	13	TRBV2	TRBJ2-1	TGTGCCAGTTGGACTAGCTATTACAATGAGCAGTTCTTC	CASWTSYYNEQFF
TRBD1	-	18	TRBV20-1	TRBJ2-7	TGCAGTGCTAGCGGCACCCCCCAGAGAGCCAGGGGGCGTTACGAGCAGTACTTC	CSASGTPQRARGRYEQYF
TRBD2	-	14	TRBV2	TRBJ2-2	TGTGCCAGCAGGATACTAGCGGGGGCCGGGGAGCTGTATTTT	CASRILAGAGELYF
-	few	13	TRBV4-1	TRBJ1-2	TGCGCCAGCAGCCAAGATAGAAGGGGTGGCTACACCTTC	CASSQDRRGGYTF
-	once	15	TRBV12-3/TRBV12-4	TRBJ1-2	TGCGCCAGCAGTTTTCCCAAGACAGGCATGGAAGGCTACACCTTC	CASSFPKTGMEGYTF
-	-	14	TRBV10-3	TRBJ2-7	TGTGCCATCAGTGGGGGCTGGATGAAGTACGAGCAGTACTTC	CAISGGWMKYEQYF
-	-	14	TRBV3-1	TRBJ2-5	TGTGCCAGCAGCCAATACACGGGGTCGGAGACCCAGTACTTC	CASSQYTGSETQYF
TRBD2	-	17	TRBV12-3/TRBV12-4	TRBJ2-4	TGTGCCAGCAGTTACGGGACTAGCGGGAGGGCCGGAAGCATTCAGTACTTC	CASSYGTSGRAGSIQYF
TRBD1	many	15	TRBV4-1	TRBJ2-7	TGCGCCAGCAGCAGACAGGGGGCTTCTACCTACGAGCAGTACTTC	CASSRQGASTYEQYF
-	-	18	TRBV6-1	TRBJ2-1	TGTGCCAGCAGTGAAATAGGCCCCATTGTCCTTCCCGGCGATGAGCAGTTCTTC	CASSEIGPIVLPGDEQFF